This T cell receptor beta chain comes out of a study of OX40 agonist ivuxolimab in advanced cancers. Some clones are missing from TCRdb's copy, which holds only in-frame ones; the method was immunoSEQ multiplex PCR. The data show 120,000 or so clones, around 95% seen once. The CDR3 extends over 15 amino acids. V lost 7 bases to trimming and J lost 6 bases, with 22 bases between them. Germline CDR1 reads MRHNA; CDR2 reads SNTAGT. This sequence originates from an adult with an advanced solid tumor such as melanoma, head and neck, liver or kidney cancer. The chain is built from TRBV6-4 and TRBJ2-7, with no clear D. Sequencing was performed on CD4+ or CD8+ T cells sorted from blood, taken in a trial of the OX40 agonist ivuxolimab. The CDR3 DNA sequence: TGTGCCAGCAAAAAGGACGAATCACATCCGGGCGAGCAGTACTTC. This sequence encodes CASKKDESHPGEQYF.